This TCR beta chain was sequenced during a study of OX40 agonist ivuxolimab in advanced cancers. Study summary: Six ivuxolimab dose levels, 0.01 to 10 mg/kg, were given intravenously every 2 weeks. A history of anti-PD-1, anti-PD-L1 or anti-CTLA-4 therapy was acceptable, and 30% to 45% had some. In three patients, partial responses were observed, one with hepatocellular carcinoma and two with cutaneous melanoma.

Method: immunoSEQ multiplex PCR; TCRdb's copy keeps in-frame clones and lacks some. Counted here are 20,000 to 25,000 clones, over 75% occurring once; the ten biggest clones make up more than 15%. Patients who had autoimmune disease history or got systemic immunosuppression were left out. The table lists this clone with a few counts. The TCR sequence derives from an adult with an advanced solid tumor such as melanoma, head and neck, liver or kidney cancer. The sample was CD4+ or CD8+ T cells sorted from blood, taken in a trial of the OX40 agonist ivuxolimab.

CDR3 residues: CASSTSGGSRNYNEQFF. The CDR3 bases are TGTGCCAGTAGTACGTCGGGGGGCTCCCGAAACTACAATGAGCAGTTCTTC. The J gene is TRBJ2-1, the V gene TRBV19; D may be TRBD2 (7 bases). The V gene's germline CDR1 is LNHDA and CDR2 SQIVND (reference sequence). The V end was cut by 4 bases, the J end by 3 bases, with 19 bases between. This CDR3 region has 17 residues.